The clone carrying this T cell receptor beta chain occurred a few times. Its specificity is unknown. These data come from a study of metastatic and nonmetastatic thyroid tumors. Study context: Repertoires of blood and of tissue (tumor or nodule) from malignant and benign thyroid patients were compared.

Using MiXCR, TCRdb re-called clones from the PCR reads. The sample includes about 32,000 clones, 15% to 20% of them seen just once. Study results and limitations: It was reported that TCR beta diversity was significantly higher in malignant thyroid tumors than benign nodules, in blood and tumor.

Each patient came to thyroid surgery without any prior treatment (of any kind). This clonotype was sampled from a female donor with papillary thyroid cancer or a benign thyroid nodule (not recorded which). Some clones in this sample may be carry-over from other donors' samples. Sequencing was performed on blood.

As DNA, the CDR3 is TGTGCCAGTATTTACCAACGGGACGGCTCCTACGAGCAGTACTTC. It encodes CASIYQRDGSYEQYF. This chain connects TRBV6-1 to TRBJ2-7; possibly TRBD1 or TRBD2 for D (5 bases each). Trimming stripped 9 bases from V and 0 bases from J, with 18 bases between. Germline-derived CDR1 and CDR2 are MNHNS and SASEGT. CDR3 length: 15 residues.